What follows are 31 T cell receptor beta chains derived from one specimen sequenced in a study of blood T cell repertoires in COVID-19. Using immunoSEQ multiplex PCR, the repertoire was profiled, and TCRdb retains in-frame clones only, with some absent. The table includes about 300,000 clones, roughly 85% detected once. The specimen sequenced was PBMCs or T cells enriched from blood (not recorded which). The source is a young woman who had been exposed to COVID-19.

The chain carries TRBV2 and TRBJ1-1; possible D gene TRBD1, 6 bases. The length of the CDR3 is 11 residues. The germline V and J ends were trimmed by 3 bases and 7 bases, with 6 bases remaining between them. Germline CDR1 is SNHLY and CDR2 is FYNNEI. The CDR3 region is CASSETGEAFF. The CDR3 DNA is TGTGCCAGCAGTGAGACAGGTGAAGCTTTCTTT.

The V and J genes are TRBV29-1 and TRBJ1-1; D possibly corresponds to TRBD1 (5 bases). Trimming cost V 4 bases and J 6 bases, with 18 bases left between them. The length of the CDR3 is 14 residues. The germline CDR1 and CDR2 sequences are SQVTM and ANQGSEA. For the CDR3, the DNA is TGCAGCGTTGTGGGACTAACGGTAGTCGCTGAAGCTTTCTTT. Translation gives CSVVGLTVVAEAFF.

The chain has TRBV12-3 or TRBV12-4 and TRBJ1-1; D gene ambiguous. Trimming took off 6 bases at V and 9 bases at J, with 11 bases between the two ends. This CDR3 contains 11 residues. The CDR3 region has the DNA TGTGCCAGCAGCAAAGAAGACAAAGCTTTCTTT. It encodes CASSKEDKAFF.

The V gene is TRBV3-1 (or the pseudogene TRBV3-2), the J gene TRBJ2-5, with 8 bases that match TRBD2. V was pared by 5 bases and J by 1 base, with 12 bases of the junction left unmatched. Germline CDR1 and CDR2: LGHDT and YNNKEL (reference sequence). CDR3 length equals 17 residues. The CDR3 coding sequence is TGTGCCAGCAGCGGCGATTTACTAGCGGCCTTCCAAGAGACCCAGTACTTC. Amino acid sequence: CASSGDLLAAFQETQYF.

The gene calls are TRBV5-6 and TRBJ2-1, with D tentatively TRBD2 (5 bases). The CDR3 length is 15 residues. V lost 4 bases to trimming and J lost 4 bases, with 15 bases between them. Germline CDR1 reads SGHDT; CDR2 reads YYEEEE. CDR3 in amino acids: CASSPPLREYNEQFF. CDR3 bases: TGTGCCAGCAGCCCCCCACTCCGGGAATACAATGAGCAGTTCTTC.

CDR3 nucleotides: TGTGCCACCTTGGATACGGGGCAGGAGGGTGGAAATGAGCAGTTCTTC. Its protein product is CATLDTGQEGGNEQFF. The genes are TRBV7-9 and TRBJ2-1; D perhaps matches TRBD2 (6 bases). Germline CDR1 and CDR2: SEHNR and FQNEAQ (reference sequence). The CDR3 length is 16 residues. V was clipped by 10 bases and J by 7 bases, with 26 bases between them.

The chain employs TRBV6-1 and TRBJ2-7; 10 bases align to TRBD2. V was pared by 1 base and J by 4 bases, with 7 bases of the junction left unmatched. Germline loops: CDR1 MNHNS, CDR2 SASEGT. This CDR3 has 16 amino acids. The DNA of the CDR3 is TGTGCCAGCAGTGAAGTTTCTAGCGGGGGAACTTACGAGCAGTACTTC. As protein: CASSEVSSGGTYEQYF.

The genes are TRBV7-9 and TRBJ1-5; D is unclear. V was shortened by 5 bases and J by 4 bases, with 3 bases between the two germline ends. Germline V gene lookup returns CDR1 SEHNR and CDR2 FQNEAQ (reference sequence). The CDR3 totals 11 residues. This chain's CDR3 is CASSRNQPQHF. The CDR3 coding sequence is TGTGCCAGCAGCCGTAATCAGCCCCAGCATTTT.

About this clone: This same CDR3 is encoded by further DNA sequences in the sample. The CDR3 loop is CASSGGAGGNQETQYF. The CDR3 nucleotides read TGTGCCAGCAGTGGGGGAGCGGGGGGTAACCAAGAGACCCAGTACTTC. V and J are TRBV2 and TRBJ2-5; 9 nucleotides match TRBD2. V was pared by 4 bases and J by 0 bases, with 6 bases of the junction left unmatched. CDR3 length: 16 amino acids. Germline CDR1 is SNHLY and CDR2 is FYNNEI.

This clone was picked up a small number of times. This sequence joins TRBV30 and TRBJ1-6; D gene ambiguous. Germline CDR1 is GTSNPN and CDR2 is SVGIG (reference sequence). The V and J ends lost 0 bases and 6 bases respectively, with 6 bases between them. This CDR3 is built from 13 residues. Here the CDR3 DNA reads TGTGCCTGGAGTGTAGCAACTAATTCACCCCTCCACTTT. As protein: CAWSVATNSPLHF. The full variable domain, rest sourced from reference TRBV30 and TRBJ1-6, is SQTIHQWPATLVQPVGSPLSLECTVEGTSNPNLYWYRQAAGRGLQLLFYSVGIGQISSEVPQNLSASRPQDRQFILSSKKLLLSDSGFYLCAWSVATNSPLHFGNGTRLTVT.

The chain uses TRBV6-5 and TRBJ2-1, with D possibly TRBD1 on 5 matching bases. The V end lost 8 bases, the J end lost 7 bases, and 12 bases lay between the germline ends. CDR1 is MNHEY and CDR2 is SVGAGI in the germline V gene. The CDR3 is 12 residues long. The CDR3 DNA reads TGTGCCAGCGGCGCGCAGGGTAATGAGCAGTTCTTC. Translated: CASGAQGNEQFF.

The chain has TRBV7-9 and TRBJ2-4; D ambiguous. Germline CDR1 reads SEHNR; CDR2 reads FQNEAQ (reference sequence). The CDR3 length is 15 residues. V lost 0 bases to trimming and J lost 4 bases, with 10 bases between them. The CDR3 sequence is CASSLAVGAKNIQYF. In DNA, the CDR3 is TGTGCCAGCAGCTTAGCTGTGGGCGCAAAAAACATTCAGTACTTC.

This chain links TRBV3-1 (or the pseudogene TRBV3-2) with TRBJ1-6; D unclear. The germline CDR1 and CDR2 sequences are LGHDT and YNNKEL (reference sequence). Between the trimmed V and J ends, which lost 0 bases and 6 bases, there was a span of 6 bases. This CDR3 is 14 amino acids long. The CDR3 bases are TGTGCCAGCAGCCAAGACCTCCTTAATTCACCCCTCCACTTT. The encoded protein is CASSQDLLNSPLHF.

In nucleotides, the CDR3 is TGTGCCAGCATCAGGGGGCGCCCCGCCACTGAAGCTTTCTTT. Its protein is CASIRGRPATEAFF. The rearrangement uses TRBV2 and TRBJ1-1; 8 bases map to TRBD1. Germline V gives CDR1 SNHLY, CDR2 FYNNEI. Germline trimming cut 7 bases from V and 4 bases from J; bases unmatched to any gene: 8. The CDR3 is 14 amino acids.

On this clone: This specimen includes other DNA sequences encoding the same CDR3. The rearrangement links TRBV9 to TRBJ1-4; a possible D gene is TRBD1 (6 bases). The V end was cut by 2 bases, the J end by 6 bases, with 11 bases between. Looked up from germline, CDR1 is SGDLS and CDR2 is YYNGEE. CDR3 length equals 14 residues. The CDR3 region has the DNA TGTGCCAGCAGCGTTGGGGGCCTAGATGAAAAACTGTTTTTT. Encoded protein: CASSVGGLDEKLFF.

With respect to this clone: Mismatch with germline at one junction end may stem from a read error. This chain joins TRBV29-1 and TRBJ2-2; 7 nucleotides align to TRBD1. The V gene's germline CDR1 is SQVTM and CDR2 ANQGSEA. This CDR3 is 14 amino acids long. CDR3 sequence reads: CSVLRQGTTRELFF. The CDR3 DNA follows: TGCAGCGTACTTCGACAGGGTACCACCCGGGAGCTGTTTTTT.

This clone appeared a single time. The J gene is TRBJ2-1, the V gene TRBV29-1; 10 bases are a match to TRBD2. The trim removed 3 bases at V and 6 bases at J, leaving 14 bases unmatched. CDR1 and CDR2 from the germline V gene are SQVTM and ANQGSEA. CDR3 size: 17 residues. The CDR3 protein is CSVDGVSSGRLGNEQFF. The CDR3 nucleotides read TGCAGCGTTGATGGGGTTAGTAGCGGGAGGCTGGGCAATGAGCAGTTCTTC.

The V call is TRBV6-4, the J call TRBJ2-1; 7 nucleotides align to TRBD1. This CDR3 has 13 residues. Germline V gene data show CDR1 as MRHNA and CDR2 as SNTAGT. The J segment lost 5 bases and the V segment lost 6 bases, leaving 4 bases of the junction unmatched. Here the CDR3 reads CASSRDRDNEQFF. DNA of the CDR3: TGTGCCAGCAGCCGCGACAGGGACAATGAGCAGTTCTTC.

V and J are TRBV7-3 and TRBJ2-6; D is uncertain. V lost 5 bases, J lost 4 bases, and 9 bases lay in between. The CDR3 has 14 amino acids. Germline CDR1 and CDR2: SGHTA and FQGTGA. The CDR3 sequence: CASSPRSGANVLTF. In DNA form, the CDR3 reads TGTGCCAGCAGCCCCCGGTCCGGGGCCAACGTCCTGACTTTC.

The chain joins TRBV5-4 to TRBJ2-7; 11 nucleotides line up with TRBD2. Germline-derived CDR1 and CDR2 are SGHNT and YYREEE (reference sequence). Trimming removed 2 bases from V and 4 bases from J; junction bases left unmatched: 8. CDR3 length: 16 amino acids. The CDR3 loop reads CASSLPLAGGSYEQYF. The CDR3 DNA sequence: TGTGCCAGCAGCTTACCTCTAGCGGGAGGCTCGTACGAGCAGTACTTC.

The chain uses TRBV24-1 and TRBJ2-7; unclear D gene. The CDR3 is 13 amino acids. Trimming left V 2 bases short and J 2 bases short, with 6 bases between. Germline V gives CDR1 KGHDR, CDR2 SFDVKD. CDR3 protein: CATSDSGTYEQYF. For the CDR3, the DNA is TGTGCCACCAGTGATTCAGGAACCTACGAGCAGTACTTC.

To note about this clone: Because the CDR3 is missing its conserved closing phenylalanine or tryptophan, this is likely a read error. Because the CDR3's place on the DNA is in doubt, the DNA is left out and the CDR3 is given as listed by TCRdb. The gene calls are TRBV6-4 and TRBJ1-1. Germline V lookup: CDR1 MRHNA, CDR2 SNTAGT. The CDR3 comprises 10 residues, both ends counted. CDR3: CASSGPTALA.

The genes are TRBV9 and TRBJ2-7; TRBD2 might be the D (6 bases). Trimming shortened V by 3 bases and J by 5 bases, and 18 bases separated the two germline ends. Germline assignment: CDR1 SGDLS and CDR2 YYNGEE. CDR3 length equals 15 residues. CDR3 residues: CASSGSGGSGHEQYF. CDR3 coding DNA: TGTGCCAGCAGCGGCTCCGGGGGTAGCGGCCACGAGCAGTACTTC.

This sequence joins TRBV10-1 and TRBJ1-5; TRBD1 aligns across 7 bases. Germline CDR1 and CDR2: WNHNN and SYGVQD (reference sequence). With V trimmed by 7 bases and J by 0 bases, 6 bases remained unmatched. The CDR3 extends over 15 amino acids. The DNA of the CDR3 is TGCGCCAGCAAAGGGACAGACAATAGCAATCAGCCCCAGCATTTT. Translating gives CASKGTDNSNQPQHF.

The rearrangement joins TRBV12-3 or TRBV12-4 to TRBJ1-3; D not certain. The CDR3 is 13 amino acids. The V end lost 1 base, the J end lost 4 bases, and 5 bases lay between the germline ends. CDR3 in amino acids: CASSLDLGNTIYF. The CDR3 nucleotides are TGTGCCAGCAGTTTAGATCTCGGAAACACCATATATTTT.

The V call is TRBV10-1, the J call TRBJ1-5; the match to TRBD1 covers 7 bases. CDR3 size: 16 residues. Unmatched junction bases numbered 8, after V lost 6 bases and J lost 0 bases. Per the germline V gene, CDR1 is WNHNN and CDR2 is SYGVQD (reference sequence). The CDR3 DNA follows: TGCGCCAGCAGCCGACAGGGCGCTTATAGCAATCAGCCCCAGCATTTT. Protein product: CASSRQGAYSNQPQHF.

The CDR3 spells CASSLTGTGLSYEQYF. For the CDR3, the DNA is TGTGCCAGCAGCTTAACCGGGACAGGCCTGTCCTACGAGCAGTACTTC. The J gene is TRBJ2-7, the V gene TRBV11-1; TRBD1 matches 8 bases. V lost 2 bases and J lost 1; bases outside the gene matches: 7. Germline CDR1 and CDR2: SGHAT and FQDESV (reference sequence). CDR3 size: 16 residues.

This CDR3 reads CASSRGTSGANEQFF. CDR3 nucleotides: TGTGCCAGCTCTCGCGGGACTAGCGGGGCCAATGAGCAGTTCTTC. V usage is TRBV18 and J usage is TRBJ2-1, with 13 bases matching TRBD2. The CDR3 is 15 amino acids. J gave up 6 bases and V 6 bases, and 5 bases lay outside the gene matches. Germline CDR1 reads KGHSH; CDR2 reads LQKENI. The full variable domain, completed using reference TRBV18 and TRBJ2-1, is NAGVMQNPRHLVRRRGQEARLRCSPMKGHSHVYWYRQLPEEGLKFMVYLQKENIIDESGMPKERFSAEFPKEGPSILRIQQVVRGDSAAYFCASSRGTSGANEQFFGPGTRLTVL.

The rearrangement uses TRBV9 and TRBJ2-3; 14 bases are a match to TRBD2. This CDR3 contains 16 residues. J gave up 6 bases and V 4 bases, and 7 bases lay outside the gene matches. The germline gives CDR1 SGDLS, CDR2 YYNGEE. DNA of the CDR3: TGTGCCAGCAGCCCCGCCGGGACTAGCGGGGGTGATACGCAGTATTTT. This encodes CASSPAGTSGGDTQYF.

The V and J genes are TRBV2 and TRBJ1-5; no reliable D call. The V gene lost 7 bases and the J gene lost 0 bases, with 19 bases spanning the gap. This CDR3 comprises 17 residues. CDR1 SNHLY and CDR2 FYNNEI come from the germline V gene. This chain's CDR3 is CASKHRQDKISNQPQHF. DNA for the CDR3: TGTGCCAGCAAACATCGGCAGGATAAAATTAGCAATCAGCCCCAGCATTTT.

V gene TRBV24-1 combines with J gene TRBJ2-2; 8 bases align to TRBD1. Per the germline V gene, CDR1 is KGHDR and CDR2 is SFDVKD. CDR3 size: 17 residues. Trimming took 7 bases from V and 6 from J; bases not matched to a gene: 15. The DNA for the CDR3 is TGTGCCACCAGCGCACCAATCAGGGGGCTTAGCGCCGGGGAGCTGTTTTTT. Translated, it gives CATSAPIRGLSAGELFF.